One and the same sample provided the 27 T cell receptor beta chains below, sequenced in a study of T cell repertoires in cytomegalovirus infection. TCRdb itself ran the reads through MiXCR, one entry per CDR3 protein. The data contain 200,000 to 250,000 distinct CDR3 sequences, 22% of them singletons. Material: CD8+ T cells from PBMCs. These receptors were taken from a human donor in good health (CMV status not recorded). Some clones in this sample may be carry-over from other donors' samples.

The CDR3 region is CSVPGGQGTYEQYF. Here the CDR3 DNA reads TGCAGCGTCCCAGGCGGACAGGGTACCTACGAGCAGTACTTC. The chain recombines TRBV29-1 with TRBJ2-7; 8 bases align to TRBD1. Trimming took 6 bases from V and 2 from J; bases not matched to a gene: 9. There are 14 residues in the CDR3. Germline CDR1 reads SQVTM; CDR2 reads ANQGSEA.

This chain uses TRBV18 with TRBJ2-7; the D gene is possibly TRBD2 (5 bases). V gave up 6 bases and J gave up 3 bases, with 18 bases separating them. Germline V CDR1 and CDR2: KGHSH, LQKENI. The CDR3 extends over 15 amino acids. This CDR3 is CASSTGVSVIYEQYF. The CDR3 nucleotides are TGTGCCAGCTCTACCGGGGTTTCAGTTATCTACGAGCAGTACTTC.

The chain carries TRBV30 and TRBJ1-1; D is ambiguous. Per germline, CDR1 GTSNPN and CDR2 SVGIG (reference sequence). V was pared by 5 bases and J by 2 bases, with 15 bases between. The CDR3 covers 14 residues. CDR3 loop: CAWAKVEGNTEAFF. CDR3 in DNA: TGTGCCTGGGCCAAGGTGGAGGGAAACACTGAAGCTTTCTTT.

This clonotype came up once. At one of its ends the junction is not consistent with the germline gene, which may arise from a read error. V and J are TRBV7-4 and TRBJ1-5; TRBD1 matches 9 bases. This CDR3 spans 17 amino acids. Germline CDR1 is SGHVT and CDR2 is SQSDAQ. The chain's CDR3 is CASSPQGAFYSNQTQHF. The CDR3 region has the DNA TGTGCCAGCAGCCCACAGGGGGCGTTTTATAGCAATCAGACCCAGCATTTT.

Notes on this clonotype: A read error may explain this, as a much larger clone is one base away. The chain links TRBV27 to TRBJ2-1; 7 nucleotides agree with TRBD1. Per the germline V gene, CDR1 is MNHEY and CDR2 is SMNVEV (reference sequence). This CDR3 region has 14 residues. CDR3 in DNA: TGTGCCAACAGTTTCCTTGACAGGGTCAATGAGCAGTTCTTC. Translated, it gives CANSFLDRVNEQFF.

The chain carries TRBV3-1 and TRBJ1-3, with no clear D. The V end lost 0 bases, the J end lost 7 bases, and 10 bases lay between the germline ends. The CDR3 is made up of 14 amino acids. The germline CDR1 and CDR2 sequences are LGHDT and YNNKEL (reference sequence). The CDR3 DNA is TGTGCCAGCAGCCAAGATCTAGAAGGCAACACCATATATTTT. Translating gives CASSQDLEGNTIYF.

This clonotype qualifies as medium-sized. This sequence joins TRBV12-3 or TRBV12-4 and TRBJ2-2; maybe TRBD2 (6 bases). CDR3 size: 14 residues. V gave up 5 bases and J gave up 5 bases, with 12 bases separating them. The CDR3 sequence is CASSPGLWTGELFF. CDR3 in DNA: TGTGCCAGCAGTCCGGGACTCTGGACCGGGGAGCTGTTTTTT.

There are a few counts of this clonotype. The V gene is TRBV10-3, the J gene TRBJ2-1, with 8 nucleotides matching TRBD2. The germline V gene has CDR1 ENHRY and CDR2 SYGVKD. V lost 6 bases, J lost 4 bases, and 5 bases stayed unmatched. The CDR3 extends over 14 amino acids. CDR3 DNA sequence: TGTGCCATCAGCGACGGGGGGGAGTACAATGAGCAGTTCTTC. Protein sequence: CAISDGGEYNEQFF.

This clonotype was recorded a few times. For the CDR3, the DNA is TGTGCCAGCAATCTAGCGGGGGGGCCGGAGACCCAGTACTTC. Translation: CASNLAGGPETQYF. The gene calls are TRBV6-5 and TRBJ2-5; 12 positions agree with TRBD2. The CDR3 has 14 residues. From germline, CDR1 is MNHEY and CDR2 SVGAGI. With 7 bases clipped from V and 5 bases from J, the junction kept 5 bases outside the gene matches.

This rearrangement joins TRBV23-1 to TRBJ2-1; D may be TRBD1 or TRBD2 (5 bases each). TRBV23-1 is marked as an open reading frame, function uncertain. This CDR3 comprises 16 residues. Trimming left V 0 bases short and J 4 bases short, with 13 bases between. The CDR3 sequence is CASSQSDGWGYNEQFF. CDR3 DNA sequence: TGCGCCAGCAGTCAATCGGACGGGTGGGGGTACAATGAGCAGTTCTTC.

This clonotype showed up many times. The genes are TRBV6-1 and TRBJ1-3, with 7 nucleotides matching TRBD1. The ends lost 6 bases at V and 2 bases at J; junction bases unmatched: 7. The CDR3 sequence is 15 residues long. Germline V gives CDR1 MNHNS, CDR2 SASEGT. The CDR3: CASRTAGTAGNTIYF. In DNA form, the CDR3 reads TGTGCCAGCAGGACGGCCGGGACAGCTGGAAACACCATATATTTT.

Judged by abundance, this clonotype is medium-sized (0.01 to 0.1%). The gene calls are TRBV19 and TRBJ2-1; the D is unclear. Trimming shortened V by 3 bases and J by 0 bases, and 9 bases separated the two germline ends. The CDR3 has 15 amino acids. CDR1 and CDR2 from the germline V gene are LNHDA and SQIVND (reference sequence). CDR3 DNA: TGTGCCAGTAGTATGACCTTCCCCTCCTACAATGAGCAGTTCTTC. Amino acid sequence: CASSMTFPSYNEQFF. The full variable domain, in which reference TRBV19 and TRBJ2-1 provide the parts outside the CDR3, is DGGITQSPKYLFRKEGQNVTLSCEQNLNHDAMYWYRQDPGQGLRLIYYSQIVNDFQKGDIAEGYSVSREKKESFPLTVTSAQKNPTAFYLCASSMTFPSYNEQFFGPGTRLTVL.

This clonotype was recorded a few times. V gene TRBV27 combines with J gene TRBJ2-7, with D possibly matching TRBD1 (5 bases). The CDR3 is made up of 15 amino acids. V was trimmed by 0 bases and J by 3 bases, leaving 12 bases between them. Germline V gives CDR1 MNHEY, CDR2 SMNVEV (reference sequence). DNA of the CDR3: TGTGCCAGCAGTTTATCGACAGAAAGTAGCTACGAGCAGTACTTC. Translated: CASSLSTESSYEQYF.

The chain joins TRBV2 to TRBJ1-5, with 7 bases aligning to TRBD1. Germline-derived CDR1 and CDR2 are SNHLY and FYNNEI. Trimming took 5 bases from V and 3 from J; bases not matched to a gene: 7. The CDR3 contains 15 residues. The CDR3 spells CASSSVTGSNQPQHF. Written as DNA, the CDR3 is TGTGCCAGCAGTTCTGTGACAGGGTCCAATCAGCCCCAGCATTTT. The entire variable domain, with the rest obtained from reference TRBV2 and TRBJ1-5, is as follows: EPEVTQTPSHQVTQMGQEVILRCVPISNHLYFYWYRQILGQKVEFLVSFYNNEISEKSEIFDDQFSVERPDGSNFTLKIRSTKLEDSAMYFCASSSVTGSNQPQHFGDGTRLSIL.

V usage is TRBV29-1 and J usage is TRBJ2-2; D not certain. Germline V gene lookup returns CDR1 SQVTM and CDR2 ANQGSEA. Deletions cut 2 bases from V and 4 bases from J, with 11 bases between. The CDR3 has 14 amino acids. The CDR3 DNA reads as TGCAGCGTTGAATCTATAGACGGCACCGGGGAGCTGTTTTTT. Its protein product is CSVESIDGTGELFF.

V usage is TRBV7-6 and J usage is TRBJ1-2; 7 bases match TRBD1. V dropped 1 base and J dropped 2; count of bases not matched to a gene: 4. This CDR3 region has 15 residues. CDR1 is SGHVS and CDR2 is FNYEAQ in the germline V gene. The CDR3 spells CASSLETGLNYGYTF. CDR3 nucleotides: TGTGCCAGCAGCTTAGAGACAGGGCTGAACTATGGCTACACCTTC.

A few counts support this clonotype. The chain links TRBV11-2 to TRBJ2-1, with a possible D match to TRBD1 (5 bases). This CDR3 region has 12 residues. Trimming shortened V by 3 bases and J by 9 bases, and 9 bases separated the two germline ends. Germline V gene data show CDR1 as SGHAT and CDR2 as FQNNGV. CDR3 DNA: TGTGCCAGCAGCTTCTCCCAGGGTGAGCAGTTCTTC. Its translation: CASSFSQGEQFF.

In the case of this clonotype: This may be a read error: a much more frequent sequence differs by one nucleotide. The rearrangement uses TRBV28 and TRBJ2-1; D not certain. The V and J ends lost 4 bases and 6 bases respectively, with 4 bases between them. The CDR3 consists of 11 residues. Germline V gene lookup returns CDR1 MDHEN and CDR2 SYDVKM. The CDR3 DNA follows: TGTGCCAGCAGTTATGCCAATGAGCAGTTCTTC. This codes for CASSYANEQFF.

In its sample, this clonotype was seen many times. This chain connects TRBV19 to TRBJ2-7, with a weak D call TRBD2 (5 bases). Germline assignment: CDR1 LNHDA and CDR2 SQIVND (reference sequence). This CDR3 region has 13 residues. Between the trimmed V and J ends, which lost 3 bases and 6 bases, there was a span of 12 bases. CDR3 protein: CASSIVEGSEQYF. CDR3 DNA sequence: TGTGCCAGTAGTATCGTCGAGGGTAGCGAGCAGTACTTC.

The chain combines TRBV10-3 with TRBJ2-7; weak D call: TRBD1 (6 bases). This CDR3 has 11 amino acids. V was shortened by 8 bases and J by 5 bases, with 10 bases between the two germline ends. The germline gives CDR1 ENHRY, CDR2 SYGVKD. CDR3: CAIGQGNEQYF. The CDR3 DNA reads as TGTGCCATCGGTCAGGGGAACGAGCAGTACTTC.

The chain has TRBV13 and TRBJ2-1; possibly TRBD1 or TRBD2 for D (6 bases each). V lost 8 bases and J lost 0, with 17 bases in between. The germline gives CDR1 PRHDT, CDR2 FYEKMQ (reference sequence). There are 16 residues in the CDR3. CDR3 in DNA: TGTGCCAGCGGAGTCGGGGGCCTAAGCTCCTACAATGAGCAGTTCTTC. This gives the protein CASGVGGLSSYNEQFF.

The chain links TRBV27 to TRBJ2-7; the match to TRBD1 covers 11 bases. This CDR3 region has 14 residues. CDR1 and CDR2 from the germline V gene are MNHEY and SMNVEV (reference sequence). V shed 4 bases and J 3 bases; nucleotides not matched to a gene: 2. In DNA, the CDR3 is TGTGCCAGCAGTTGGACAGGGGGCTTCTACGAGCAGTACTTC. Amino acid sequence: CASSWTGGFYEQYF.

There are a few counts of this clonotype. This rearrangement joins TRBV11-2 to TRBJ2-5; D is perhaps TRBD1 (5 bases). The ends were cut back, 5 bases at V and 5 bases at J, with 21 bases in the middle. The germline V gene has CDR1 SGHAT and CDR2 FQNNGV. There are 16 residues in the CDR3. Here the CDR3 DNA reads TGTGCCAGCAGCCCGGCTCCTCACGCAGGGCGGGAGACCCAGTACTTC. It yields the protein CASSPAPHAGRETQYF.

The chain is built from TRBV29-1 and TRBJ2-5; the D call may be TRBD1 or TRBD2 (7 bases each). The CDR3 length is 16 residues. V gave up 5 bases and J gave up 2 bases, with 21 bases separating them. Germline lookup yields CDR1 SQVTM and CDR2 ANQGSEA. The CDR3 sequence: CSVNDREGIEQETQYF. CDR3 DNA sequence: TGCAGCGTTAATGACAGGGAGGGTATAGAGCAAGAGACCCAGTACTTC.

This clonotype was counted a few times. The chain combines TRBV6-6 with TRBJ1-2; D is uncertain. The CDR3 totals 14 residues. The germline V and J ends were trimmed by 4 bases and 1 base, with 10 bases remaining between them. Looked up from germline, CDR1 is MNHNY and CDR2 is SVGAGI (reference sequence). For the CDR3, the DNA is TGTGCCAGCAGTTTAGAAACCAGTAACTATGGCTACACCTTC. This translates into CASSLETSNYGYTF.

A remark on this clonotype: The junction departs from germline at one end; a sequencing error may be responsible. The chain has TRBV24-1 and TRBJ2-6; possibly TRBD1 for D (5 bases). The V gene's germline CDR1 is KGHDR and CDR2 SFDVKD. This CDR3 has 22 residues. Here the CDR3 reads CATSDFSFGAVKDSHGASVLTF. Written as DNA, the CDR3 is TGTGCCACCAGTGATTTTTCTTTTGGTGCAGTCAAGGATTCCCATGGGGCCAGCGTCCTGACTTTC.

This clonotype was detected many times. This chain joins TRBV7-3 and TRBJ2-1, with unresolved D. CDR3 size: 16 residues. CDR1 is SGHTA, CDR2 FQGTGA, per germline. V gave up 2 bases and J gave up 0 bases, with 11 bases separating them. CDR3 sequence: CASSLEFESSYNEQFF. Written as DNA, the CDR3 is TGTGCCAGCAGCTTAGAATTCGAAAGCTCCTACAATGAGCAGTTCTTC.